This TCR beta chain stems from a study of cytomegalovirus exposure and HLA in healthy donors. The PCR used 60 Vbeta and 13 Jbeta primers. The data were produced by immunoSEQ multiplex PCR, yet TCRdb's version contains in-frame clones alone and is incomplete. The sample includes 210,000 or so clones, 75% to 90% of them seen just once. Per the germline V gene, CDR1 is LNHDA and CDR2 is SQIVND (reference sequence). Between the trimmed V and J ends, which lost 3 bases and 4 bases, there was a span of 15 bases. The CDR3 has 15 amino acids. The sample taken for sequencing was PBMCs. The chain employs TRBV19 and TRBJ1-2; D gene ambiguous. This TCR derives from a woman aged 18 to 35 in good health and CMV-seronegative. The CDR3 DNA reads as TGTGCCAGTAGTATCCCCACCTTGCCCGGCTATGGCTACACCTTC. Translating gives CASSIPTLPGYGYTF.